What follows describes a single T cell receptor (beta chain). No antigen is known for it. Isolated RNA was reverse transcribed in full, so expressed TCRB transcripts were sequenced. Sequencing used immunoSEQ multiplex PCR; TCRdb keeps in-frame clones, though not all of them. The sample yields roughly 340,000 clones, over 10% seen once. This specimen belongs to a study of beta chain features in type 1 diabetes. Study-wide results and limits: Type 1 diabetes patients had VDJ junctions that carried fewer insertions and more deletions. Naive, central memory and Treg TCRB repertoires seemed to resemble each other more closely in patients than they did in healthy donors. Type 1 diabetes patients showed a moderate but significant shortening of TCRB CDR3s in all four CD4+ subsets.

This CDR3 has 14 residues. From germline, CDR1 is MNHNY and CDR2 SVGAGI (reference sequence). V was clipped by 6 bases and J by 5 bases, with 15 bases between them. Sequenced input: naive CD4+ T cells from blood. The chain joins TRBV6-6 to TRBJ2-3; D might be TRBD2 (6 bases). This clonotype originated in a young woman with type 1 diabetes. The CDR3 is CASSYGRGGDTQYF. The CDR3 bases are TGTGCCAGCAGCTACGGACGGGGAGGAGATACGCAGTATTTT.